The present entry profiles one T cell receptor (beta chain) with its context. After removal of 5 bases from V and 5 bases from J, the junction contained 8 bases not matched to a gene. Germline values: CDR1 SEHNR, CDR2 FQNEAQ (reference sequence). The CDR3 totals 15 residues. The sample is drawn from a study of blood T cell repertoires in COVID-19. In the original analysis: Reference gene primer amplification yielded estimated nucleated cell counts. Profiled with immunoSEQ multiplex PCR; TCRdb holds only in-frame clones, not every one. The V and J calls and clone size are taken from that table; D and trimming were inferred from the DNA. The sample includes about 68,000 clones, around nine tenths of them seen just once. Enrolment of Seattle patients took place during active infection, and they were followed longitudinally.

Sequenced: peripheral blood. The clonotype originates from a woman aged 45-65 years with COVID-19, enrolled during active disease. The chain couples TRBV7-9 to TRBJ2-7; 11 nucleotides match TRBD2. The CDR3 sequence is CASSPLAGGLDEQYF. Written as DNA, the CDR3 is TGTGCCAGCAGCCCCCTAGCGGGAGGTCTGGACGAGCAGTACTTC.